This T cell receptor (beta chain) is from a study of shared clonotypes between healthy human individuals. Study summary: There were three CD4 naive, three CD4 memory, two CD8 naive and one CD8 memory plates per donor. The study, taken as a whole, reports: Clonotypes shared by all four donors outscored non-shared clonotypes in generation probability. With few donors, the genetic and exposure-history diversity represented was limited. Some naive CD4 clonotypes, roughly 4.7%, turned up in common across several donors.

A remark on this clone: Its specificity is not known.

Clones were read by immunoSEQ multiplex PCR, and TCRdb kept only the in-frame ones, dropping some. The repertoire includes approximately 530,000 clones, 90% to 96% of them detected once, and about 0.06% sits in the top ten. CDR1 is SNHLY, CDR2 FYNNEI, per germline. The CDR3 totals 13 residues. V was cut by 1 base and J by 9 bases, with 10 bases left in between. This receptor was obtained from a woman aged 25 to 39 in good health. The V and J genes are TRBV2 and TRBJ1-5; no clear D gene. Sequenced input: naive CD4+ T cells sorted from blood. Indicated subset: CD45RA+ positively selected. The CDR3 region has the DNA TGTGCCAGCAGTGAAGACGGATTTTCGCCCCAGCATTTT. Translated, it gives CASSEDGFSPQHF.